Below are 18 T cell receptor beta chains sequenced from a single sample in a study of blood T cell repertoires in COVID-19. Profiling relied on immunoSEQ multiplex PCR, and the TCRdb table lists in-frame clones only, not all of them. The profile shows about 120,000 clones, 78% of them singletons. The sequenced sample consisted of peripheral blood. The receptor source for this set is a man between 70 and 80 years old with acute or convalescent COVID-19.

As regards this clone: The same CDR3 is also encoded by other DNA sequences in this sample. This chain uses TRBV18 with TRBJ1-6; TRBD1 matches at 7 bases. V trimming: 6 bases; J trimming: 7 bases; junction bases outside the gene matches: 6. Per the germline V gene, CDR1 is KGHSH and CDR2 is LQKENI. CDR3 size: 14 residues. DNA of the CDR3: TGTGCCAGCTCCTTAGACAGGGTGAATTCACCCCTCCACTTT. Protein sequence: CASSLDRVNSPLHF.

The chain carries TRBV7-3 and TRBJ2-2; 13 bases map to TRBD2. V dropped 8 bases and J dropped 4; count of bases not matched to a gene: 7. CDR1 is SGHTA and CDR2 is FQGTGA in the germline V gene. The CDR3 length is 16 residues. The CDR3 sequence is CASGTSGGAPTGELFF. The CDR3 DNA reads as TGTGCCAGCGGAACTAGCGGGGGGGCCCCCACCGGGGAGCTGTTTTTT.

The chain recombines TRBV5-1 with TRBJ1-2; D may be TRBD1 (6 bases). V was pared by 1 base and J by 1 base, with 14 bases between. Germline CDR1 and CDR2: SGHRS and YFSETQ. The CDR3 is 16 residues long. Written as DNA, the CDR3 is TGCGCCAGCAGCTTGAGTCGGACAGCTTTTAACTATGGCTACACCTTC. The encoded protein is CASSLSRTAFNYGYTF.

The chain links TRBV2 to TRBJ2-3, with 10 bases aligning to TRBD2. The CDR3 consists of 16 residues. Germline V gene sequence: CDR1 SNHLY, CDR2 FYNNEI. Trimming at V came to 6 bases and at J to 2 bases, leaving 8 bases not matched to a gene. CDR3 loop: CASSFGLAANTDTQYF. The CDR3 DNA is TGTGCCAGCAGCTTTGGACTAGCGGCTAACACAGATACGCAGTATTTT.

The gene calls are TRBV9 and TRBJ1-1; TRBD1 matches at 11 bases. The CDR3 is 14 amino acids. Losses at the gene ends were 4 bases for V and 6 bases for J; bases not matched to a gene: 5. Germline loops: CDR1 SGDLS, CDR2 YYNGEE. CDR3: CASSPDRGPPEAFF. The CDR3 DNA reads TGTGCCAGCAGCCCGGACAGGGGGCCTCCTGAAGCTTTCTTT.

This sequence joins TRBV18 and TRBJ1-4, with D perhaps matching TRBD1 (5 bases). V was trimmed by 2 bases and J by 7 bases, leaving 14 bases between them. The CDR3 is 15 residues long. The germline CDR1 and CDR2 sequences are KGHSH and LQKENI. CDR3 sequence: CASSPRQFPGEKLFF. CDR3 sequence (DNA): TGTGCCAGCTCACCAAGACAGTTCCCCGGTGAAAAACTGTTTTTT.

The CDR3 bases are TGTGCCAGTAGTATAGGTTGGGACAGTAATTCACCCCTCCACTTT. This translates into CASSIGWDSNSPLHF. The chain is built from TRBV19 and TRBJ1-6, with TRBD1 matching over 7 bases. This CDR3 comprises 15 residues. CDR1 is LNHDA and CDR2 is SQIVND in the germline V gene (reference sequence). V trimming: 1 base; J trimming: 6 bases; junction bases outside the gene matches: 3.

The chain is built from TRBV29-1 and TRBJ1-3; TRBD1 aligns across 8 bases. V was clipped by 6 bases and J by 0 bases; unmatched bases: 4. The CDR3 covers 14 residues. Germline V CDR1 and CDR2: SQVTM, ANQGSEA. In DNA, the CDR3 is TGCAGCGTCCAACAGGGGGTCTCTGGAAACACCATATATTTT. Its protein is CSVQQGVSGNTIYF.

The rearrangement uses TRBV4-3 and TRBJ2-5; 8 positions match TRBD2. The ends lost 1 base at V and 4 bases at J; junction bases unmatched: 8. There are 16 residues in the CDR3. CDR1 and CDR2 (germline): LGHNA, YSLEER. The chain's CDR3 is CASSQGRTSYGETQYF. CDR3 DNA: TGCGCCAGCAGCCAAGGTCGGACTAGCTACGGAGAGACCCAGTACTTC.

The chain employs TRBV4-1 and TRBJ1-5; weak D call: TRBD1 (5 bases). The CDR3 has 15 residues. Germline V lookup: CDR1 MGHRA, CDR2 YSYEKL. Between the trimmed V and J ends, which lost 1 base and 5 bases, there was a span of 12 bases. This CDR3 reads CASSQVGREDQPQHF. Written as DNA, the CDR3 is TGCGCCAGCAGCCAAGTAGGCAGGGAGGATCAGCCCCAGCATTTT.

The chain links TRBV9 to TRBJ1-1, with D unclear. Germline values: CDR1 SGDLS, CDR2 YYNGEE. V was shortened by 0 bases and J by 5 bases, with 8 bases between the two germline ends. The CDR3 has 13 amino acids. CDR3 loop: CASSVDQVTEAFF. The CDR3 region has the DNA TGTGCCAGCAGCGTAGATCAGGTAACTGAAGCTTTCTTT.

The chain has TRBV7-9 and TRBJ1-6; weak D call: TRBD1 (5 bases). This CDR3 is built from 15 residues. V was trimmed by 4 bases and J by 7 bases, leaving 14 bases between them. CDR1 is SEHNR and CDR2 is FQNEAQ in the germline V gene (reference sequence). The CDR3 DNA reads as TGTGCCAGCAGCTCAGCACAGCGGGGGAATTCACCCCTCCACTTT. Translation: CASSSAQRGNSPLHF.

The rearrangement links TRBV12-3 or TRBV12-4 to TRBJ1-2, with D unclear. Trimming pared 8 bases from V and 4 bases from J, leaving 11 bases between. The CDR3 covers 12 residues. The CDR3 bases are TGTGCCAGCTCTGACGGACTCTATGGCTACACCTTC. Translation: CASSDGLYGYTF.

CDR3 region: CAVGLAGGLGEQFF. The CDR3 DNA reads TGTGCCGTCGGGCTAGCGGGGGGGCTGGGAGAGCAGTTCTTC. The rearrangement uses TRBV19 and TRBJ2-1; 12 bases fit TRBD2. V was pared by 11 bases and J by 10 bases, with 12 bases of the junction left unmatched. Germline assignment: CDR1 LNHDA and CDR2 SQIVND (reference sequence). The CDR3 runs to 14 residues.

This clone turned up a few times. This rearrangement joins TRBV9 to TRBJ1-1; D gene uncertain. Germline CDR1 is SGDLS and CDR2 is YYNGEE. The CDR3 sequence is 13 residues long. Trimming took 0 bases from V and 1 from J, leaving 4 bases between them. The CDR3 region is CASSVAGNTEAFF. In DNA, the CDR3 is TGTGCCAGCAGCGTAGCCGGGAACACTGAAGCTTTCTTT.

The chain combines TRBV20-1 with TRBJ1-1; D remains unclear. The V gene's germline CDR1 is DFQATT and CDR2 SNEGSKA (reference sequence). Trimming removed 5 bases from V and 3 bases from J, with 7 bases in between. The CDR3 contains 11 residues. The CDR3 nucleotides are TGCAGTGCTTACGGGGACACTGAAGCTTTCTTT. This codes for CSAYGDTEAFF.

The chain employs TRBV29-1 and TRBJ1-2; 7 nucleotides align to TRBD1. This CDR3 contains 12 residues. V dropped 7 bases and J dropped 4; count of bases not matched to a gene: 6. Germline lookup yields CDR1 SQVTM and CDR2 ANQGSEA. Written as DNA, the CDR3 is TGCAGCGACAGGGGTACTGGCTATGGCTACACCTTC. Protein sequence: CSDRGTGYGYTF. The full variable domain, rest sourced from reference TRBV29-1 and TRBJ1-2, is SAVISQKPSRDICQRGTSLTIQCQVDSQVTMMFWYRQQPGQSLTLIATANQGSEATYESGFVIDKFPISRPNLTFSTLTVSNMSPEDSSIYLCSDRGTGYGYTFGSGTRLTVV.

The count of this clone is one. The chain carries TRBV5-1 and TRBJ2-1; TRBD2 agrees at 12 bases. Germline V gives CDR1 SGHRS, CDR2 YFSETQ. The CDR3 consists of 16 residues. Unmatched junction bases numbered 10, after V lost 4 bases and J lost 8 bases. The CDR3, as DNA: TGCGCCAGCAGCCCCCCTCTAGCGGGGGGGCGCGATGAGCAGTTCTTC. It specifies CASSPPLAGGRDEQFF.